This T cell receptor (beta chain) was recovered during a study of cytomegalovirus exposure and HLA in healthy donors. About the research overall: Counted in an early data release were approximately 85 million unique TCRs from HLA-typed donors. Findings and limits, study-wide: For TCR beta chains, V- and J-gene trimming was later linked to a missense DCLRE1C variant. Most observed TCR sequences were rare, whereas some public TCRs were detected in many donors.

With 60 Vbeta and 13 Jbeta primers, the PCR was carried out. The data were produced by immunoSEQ multiplex PCR, yet TCRdb's version contains in-frame clones alone and is incomplete. The sample shows roughly 100,000 clones, around 80% of them seen only once. With 4 bases clipped from V and 4 bases from J, the junction kept 8 bases outside the gene matches. The length of the CDR3 is 16 residues. Germline CDR1 and CDR2: SGDLS and YYNGEE. As concerns this clone: No antigen is known for it.

This chain joins TRBV9 and TRBJ2-1, with 10 bases aligning to TRBD2. The sequenced sample was PBMCs. This clonotype was obtained from a man aged 40-55 years in good health and CMV-seropositive. The CDR3 spells CASSTSGAPGYNEQFF. CDR3 nucleotides: TGTGCCAGCAGCACTAGCGGGGCTCCCGGGTACAATGAGCAGTTCTTC.